This entry lists 32 T cell receptor beta chains sequenced from one sample in a study of blood T cell repertoires in COVID-19. The data were produced by immunoSEQ multiplex PCR, yet TCRdb's version contains in-frame clones alone and is incomplete. The table has about 140,000 clones, roughly 85% seen once. Material: peripheral blood. Receptor source: a man between 60 and 70 years old with acute or convalescent COVID-19.

This chain joins TRBV19 and TRBJ2-2, with 12 positions matching TRBD2. This CDR3 contains 16 residues. Germline values: CDR1 LNHDA, CDR2 SQIVND (reference sequence). V was clipped by 5 bases and J by 5 bases; unmatched bases: 6. The CDR3 here is CASSGRTSGITGELFF. CDR3 in DNA: TGTGCCAGTAGTGGGAGGACTAGCGGGATTACCGGGGAGCTGTTTTTT.

This clone was found a few times. This chain connects TRBV10-3 to TRBJ1-1, with unresolved D. There are 12 residues in the CDR3. The germline V gene encodes CDR1 ENHRY and CDR2 SYGVKD. Trimming removed 6 bases from V and 0 bases from J, with 5 bases in between. CDR3 in DNA: TGTGCCATCAGACAGATGAACACTGAAGCTTTCTTT. Its translation is CAIRQMNTEAFF.

The genes are TRBV3-1 (or the pseudogene TRBV3-2) and TRBJ2-1; D is perhaps TRBD1 (6 bases). The CDR3 extends over 13 amino acids. Germline-derived CDR1 and CDR2 are LGHDT and YNNKEL (reference sequence). Trimming took 8 bases from V and 8 from J, leaving 16 bases between them. CDR3 region: CASGTSVLYEQFF. The DNA for the CDR3 is TGTGCCAGCGGGACATCTGTTCTCTATGAGCAGTTCTTC.

V is TRBV6-5 and J is TRBJ1-4, with D uncertain. The CDR3 is 13 amino acids. V lost 7 bases to trimming and J lost 7 bases, with 13 bases between them. In germline, CDR1 is MNHEY, CDR2 SVGAGI. DNA of the CDR3: TGTGCCAGCAAAAGGGAAGCGGGTGAAAAACTGTTTTTT. It is translated as CASKREAGEKLFF.

J is TRBJ1-2 and V is TRBV5-6; D is perhaps TRBD1 (6 bases). The CDR3 covers 13 residues. The germline gives CDR1 SGHDT, CDR2 YYEEEE. V lost 0 bases and J 6 bases, leaving 9 bases between the germline ends. CDR3 nucleotide sequence: TGTGCCAGCAGCTTGGCTGGACAGAATGGCTACACCTTC. Protein: CASSLAGQNGYTF.

The gene calls are TRBV2 and TRBJ1-2, with a possible D match to TRBD1 (6 bases). V lost 3 bases to trimming and J lost 9 bases, with 11 bases between them. Per the germline V gene, CDR1 is SNHLY and CDR2 is FYNNEI. This CDR3 region has 12 residues. The CDR3 sequence: CASSELQGSYTF. The CDR3 DNA sequence: TGTGCCAGCAGTGAGTTACAGGGTAGCTACACCTTC.

CDR3 DNA: TGCGCCAGCAGCAACCCGTCCGGACACACCTACGAGCAGTACTTC. It yields the protein CASSNPSGHTYEQYF. The chain is built from TRBV5-1 and TRBJ2-7; maybe TRBD1 (5 bases). Trimming removed 4 bases at V and 2 bases at J, with 16 bases between. Germline CDR1 SGHRS, CDR2 YFSETQ. The CDR3 runs 15 residues.

The chain combines TRBV28 with TRBJ2-1; 9 nucleotides match TRBD2. Trimming at V came to 4 bases and at J to 7 bases, leaving 8 bases not matched to a gene. Germline loops: CDR1 MDHEN, CDR2 SYDVKM. CDR3 length: 15 amino acids. This CDR3 reads CASSSASGTQNEQFF. The CDR3 DNA is TGTGCCAGCAGTTCGGCTAGCGGGACCCAAAATGAGCAGTTCTTC.

This chain connects TRBV5-5 to TRBJ2-7, with 7 bases matching TRBD2. After removal of 5 bases from V and 3 bases from J, the junction contained 8 bases not matched to a gene. Per the germline V gene, CDR1 is SGHKS and CDR2 is YYEKEE (reference sequence). The CDR3 totals 14 residues. In DNA form, the CDR3 reads TGTGCCAGCAGAACCGGGACTACACGCTACGAGCAGTACTTC. Its translation is CASRTGTTRYEQYF.

This clone was seen once. The same CDR3 can be traced to other DNA sequences in this sample. The chain recombines TRBV27 with TRBJ2-1; 14 bases fit TRBD2. CDR1 MNHEY and CDR2 SMNVEV come from the germline V gene (reference sequence). J gave up 10 bases and V 6 bases, and 8 bases lay outside the gene matches. The CDR3 runs 15 residues. In DNA, the CDR3 is TGTGCCAGCAGCCCCGGGACTAGCGGGAGTGGGGAGCAGTTCTTC. It yields the protein CASSPGTSGSGEQFF.

The chain couples TRBV4-1 to TRBJ2-5; D not resolved. The CDR3 contains 13 residues. Per the germline V gene, CDR1 is MGHRA and CDR2 is YSYEKL. The V end lost 0 bases, the J end lost 4 bases, and 6 bases lay between the germline ends. CDR3 region: CASSQDPGETQYF. CDR3 DNA: TGCGCCAGCAGCCAAGATCCGGGAGAGACCCAGTACTTC.

The chain joins TRBV28 to TRBJ2-5; D is perhaps TRBD2 (6 bases). Germline CDR1 and CDR2: MDHEN and SYDVKM. The CDR3 is 16 residues long. V was cut by 6 bases and J by 7 bases, with 24 bases left in between. For the CDR3, the DNA is TGTGCCAGCAGACCCTCGAGGACTACAGTTAGGGCGACCCAGTACTTC. Amino acids: CASRPSRTTVRATQYF.

This chain links TRBV5-1 with TRBJ2-7; 7 bases align to TRBD1. This CDR3 spans 14 amino acids. Germline V CDR1 and CDR2: SGHRS, YFSETQ. Trimming took 2 bases from V and 4 from J; bases not matched to a gene: 6. The CDR3 sequence: CASSFRTGGYEQYF. Written as DNA, the CDR3 is TGCGCCAGCAGCTTCAGGACAGGCGGTTACGAGCAGTACTTC.

This clone was seen just once. This chain joins TRBV29-1 and TRBJ1-6, with TRBD1 matching over 10 bases. The CDR3 runs 15 residues. V gave up 7 bases and J gave up 9 bases; unmatched junction bases: 12. CDR1 is SQVTM, CDR2 ANQGSEA, per germline. This CDR3 reads CSAVTGGHPGSPLHF. For the CDR3, the DNA is TGCAGCGCCGTGACAGGGGGCCACCCAGGTTCACCCCTCCACTTT.

This rearrangement joins TRBV6-1 to TRBJ2-3; TRBD2 is a possible D gene (5 bases). V was cut by 5 bases and J by 6 bases, with 9 bases left in between. The CDR3 spans 12 residues. Germline CDR1 MNHNS, CDR2 SASEGT. In DNA, the CDR3 is TGTGCCAGCAGTTTACTAGGGGATACGCAGTATTTT. This translates into CASSLLGDTQYF.

This clone has only a few counts. The chain has TRBV18 and TRBJ2-7, with 11 positions matching TRBD1. Germline V gene lookup returns CDR1 KGHSH and CDR2 LQKENI. This CDR3 comprises 17 residues. J was trimmed by 3 bases and V by 2 bases; bases with no gene match: 9. The DNA for the CDR3 is TGTGCCAGCTCACCAGGGACAGGGGGTCCTTCCCTCTACGAGCAGTACTTC. This codes for CASSPGTGGPSLYEQYF.

J is TRBJ2-7 and V is TRBV11-2; TRBD1 might be the D (5 bases). CDR3 length equals 14 residues. CDR1 and CDR2 from the germline V gene are SGHAT and FQNNGV. With 1 base removed from V and 1 base from J, the gap between germline ends came to 8 bases. The DNA of the CDR3 is TGTGCCAGCAGCTTAGGGGGCGGATCCTACGAGCAGTACTTC. Residues: CASSLGGGSYEQYF. Drawing the rest from reference TRBV11-2 and TRBJ2-7, the complete variable domain is EAGVAQSPRYKIIEKRQSVAFWCNPISGHATLYWYQQILGQGPKLLIQFQNNGVVDDSQLPKDRFSAERLKGVDSTLKIQPAKLEDSAVYLCASSLGGGSYEQYFGPGTRLTVT.

This chain connects TRBV6-2 or TRBV6-3 to TRBJ1-5; D might be TRBD1 (6 bases). Deletions cut 0 bases from V and 5 bases from J, with 14 bases between. The CDR3 covers 16 residues. The germline V gene has CDR1 MNHEY and CDR2 SVGEGT. Here the CDR3 reads CASSYSTRGRDQPQHF. The CDR3 DNA reads as TGTGCCAGCAGTTACTCGACCAGGGGTAGAGATCAGCCCCAGCATTTT.

The V gene is TRBV28, the J gene TRBJ2-1; 10 positions match TRBD2. Germline V gives CDR1 MDHEN, CDR2 SYDVKM. The V gene end was trimmed by 7 bases and the J gene end by 6 bases; junction bases not matched to a gene: 15. The CDR3 consists of 17 residues. As DNA, the CDR3 is TGTGCCAGCACGCCATCTGGACTAGCGGATAAGGGCAATGAGCAGTTCTTC. Amino acids: CASTPSGLADKGNEQFF. The entire variable domain, with the rest obtained from reference TRBV28 and TRBJ2-1, is as follows: DVKVTQSSRYLVKRTGEKVFLECVQDMDHENMFWYRQDPGLGLRLIYFSYDVKMKEKGDIPEGYSVSREKKERFSLILESASTNQTSMYLCASTPSGLADKGNEQFFGPGTRLTVL.

This clone was seen only once. This chain uses TRBV5-8 with TRBJ1-6; tentative D call: TRBD1 (5 bases). CDR1 is SGHTS and CDR2 is YDEGEE in the germline V gene. The CDR3 is 17 amino acids. V gave up 4 bases and J gave up 9 bases, with 23 bases separating them. This CDR3 reads CASSPGGGGSPISPLHF. Written as DNA, the CDR3 is TGTGCCAGCAGCCCCGGCGGGGGTGGTTCCCCGATTTCACCCCTCCACTTT.

This clone has just a few counts. V is TRBV29-1 and J is TRBJ1-2; D not certain. The V and J ends lost 6 bases and 7 bases respectively, with 12 bases between them. The germline CDR1 and CDR2 sequences are SQVTM and ANQGSEA. This CDR3 is 11 amino acids long. The CDR3 loop reads CSVGRRAGYTF. The CDR3 DNA reads TGCAGCGTAGGGAGGAGAGCTGGCTACACCTTC.

The chain has TRBV7-9 and TRBJ2-7; D perhaps matches TRBD1 (6 bases). Germline-derived CDR1 and CDR2 are SEHNR and FQNEAQ (reference sequence). V dropped 5 bases and J dropped 6 bases, with 17 bases sitting between them. This CDR3 is 14 amino acids long. CDR3 region: CASSGRDLGGEQYF. CDR3 nucleotide sequence: TGTGCCAGCAGCGGCCGGGACCTAGGGGGCGAGCAGTACTTC.

The genes are TRBV3-1 (or the pseudogene TRBV3-2) and TRBJ2-1; D call uncertain. Germline V gene lookup returns CDR1 LGHDT and CDR2 YNNKEL (reference sequence). The V end was cut by 1 base, the J end by 9 bases, with 16 bases between. The CDR3 covers 15 residues. The CDR3 sequence: CASSQVRLEHAEQFF. The CDR3 DNA is TGTGCCAGCAGCCAAGTCCGACTTGAGCATGCTGAGCAGTTCTTC.

This sequence joins TRBV7-3 and TRBJ1-1; perhaps TRBD1 as D (5 bases). CDR3 length: 13 residues. The germline V gene encodes CDR1 SGHTA and CDR2 FQGTGA. V was clipped by 5 bases and J by 5 bases, with 12 bases between them. The CDR3 region is CASSDGGRTEAFF. CDR3 sequence (DNA): TGTGCCAGCAGCGACGGGGGAAGGACTGAAGCTTTCTTT.

The V and J genes are TRBV5-1 and TRBJ2-5, with a weak D call TRBD1 (5 bases). Germline values: CDR1 SGHRS, CDR2 YFSETQ. The CDR3 has 16 residues. The ends were cut back, 4 bases at V and 1 base at J, with 17 bases in the middle. CDR3 loop: CASSLGLDTSQETQYF. The CDR3 DNA reads TGCGCCAGCAGCCTGGGCCTGGACACGTCCCAAGAGACCCAGTACTTC. Combining the CDR3 with reference TRBV5-1 and TRBJ2-5 gives the whole variable domain KAGVTQTPRYLIKTRGQQVTLSCSPISGHRSVSWYQQTPGQGLQFLFEYFSETQRNKGNFPGRFSGRQFSNSRSEMNVSTLELGDSALYLCASSLGLDTSQETQYFGPGTRLLVL.

The chain has TRBV11-2 and TRBJ2-7; D uncertain. Trimming took off 3 bases at V and 1 base at J, with 4 bases between the two ends. The CDR3 consists of 12 residues. Germline CDR1 reads SGHAT; CDR2 reads FQNNGV. DNA for the CDR3: TGTGCCAGCAGCTTCAGGTCCTACGAGCAGTACTTC. This gives the protein CASSFRSYEQYF.

The genes are TRBV5-1 and TRBJ2-2; 12 nucleotides match TRBD1. The CDR3 contains 15 residues. Germline V gene sequence: CDR1 SGHRS, CDR2 YFSETQ. The V gene end was trimmed by 4 bases and the J gene end by 7 bases; junction bases not matched to a gene: 5. CDR3 in amino acids: CASSAGTGGLGELFF. Written as DNA, the CDR3 is TGCGCCAGCAGCGCCGGGACAGGGGGCCTCGGGGAGCTGTTTTTT. The full variable domain, rest sourced from reference TRBV5-1 and TRBJ2-2, is KAGVTQTPRYLIKTRGQQVTLSCSPISGHRSVSWYQQTPGQGLQFLFEYFSETQRNKGNFPGRFSGRQFSNSRSEMNVSTLELGDSALYLCASSAGTGGLGELFFGEGSRLTVL.

J is TRBJ2-3 and V is TRBV19; D possibly corresponds to TRBD2 (6 bases). Germline V gene data show CDR1 as LNHDA and CDR2 as SQIVND (reference sequence). The CDR3 runs to 15 residues. The ends were cut back, 6 bases at V and 1 base at J, with 14 bases in the middle. For the CDR3, the DNA is TGTGCCAGTAGGTCGCAGGCTAGCGGCACAGATACGCAGTATTTT. It translates to CASRSQASGTDTQYF.

The chain joins TRBV5-4 to TRBJ2-2; 10 positions match TRBD2. In germline, CDR1 is SGHNT, CDR2 YYREEE (reference sequence). The CDR3 loop spans 15 amino acids. J lost 6 bases, V lost 6 bases, and 8 bases had no gene match. DNA of the CDR3: TGTGCCAGCACAAATAGCGGGAGGAGGGCCGGGGAGCTGTTTTTT. Translation gives CASTNSGRRAGELFF.

The chain recombines TRBV5-5 with TRBJ1-1; 9 positions match TRBD1. Germline values: CDR1 SGHKS, CDR2 YYEKEE (reference sequence). The V gene end was trimmed by 0 bases and the J gene end by 0 bases; junction bases not matched to a gene: 9. The CDR3 totals 18 residues. CDR3 DNA: TGTGCCAGCAGCTTGGAACCGGGACAGGGACCCATGAACACTGAAGCTTTCTTT. This gives the protein CASSLEPGQGPMNTEAFF.

The rearrangement links TRBV10-3 to TRBJ1-2; D uncertain. Germline-derived CDR1 and CDR2 are ENHRY and SYGVKD. This CDR3 region has 13 residues. The V and J ends lost 2 bases and 5 bases respectively, with 9 bases between them. In nucleotides, the CDR3 is TGTGCCATCAGTGAGACATTGCAGTATGGCTACACCTTC. Translating gives CAISETLQYGYTF.

This chain links TRBV7-9 with TRBJ2-2, with D perhaps matching TRBD1 (5 bases). The CDR3 has 14 residues. Germline CDR1 and CDR2: SEHNR and FQNEAQ (reference sequence). Trimming removed 2 bases at V and 6 bases at J, with 10 bases between. The CDR3 here is CASSLSGRAGELFF. The CDR3 nucleotides read TGTGCCAGCAGCTTATCGGGCAGGGCCGGGGAGCTGTTTTTT. Together with reference TRBV7-9 and TRBJ2-2, the CDR3 gives the full variable domain: DTGVSQNPRHKITKRGQNVTFRCDPISEHNRLYWYRQTLGQGPEFLTYFQNEAQLEKSRLLSDRFSAERPKGSFSTLEIQRTEQGDSAMYLCASSLSGRAGELFFGEGSRLTVL.